This T cell receptor beta chain was captured in a study of response to subunit inactivated influenza vaccine. Points from the study as a whole: It was suggested by the authors that few new T cells are recruited by each seasonal influenza vaccination.

TCRdb reanalysed the RT-PCR reads using MiXCR and keeps one entry per CDR3 protein. The sample has hundreds of thousands of distinct CDR3 sequences, 7.5% to 8.5% seen once. As for this clonotype: The antigen is undetermined.

V was trimmed by 6 bases and J by 9 bases, leaving 12 bases between them. This CDR3 spans 12 amino acids. The germline V gene has CDR1 MNHEY and CDR2 SVGEGT. The TCR originated in a man aged 50-75 years who received an inactivated influenza vaccine. The sample here was PBMCs from blood, taken less than 30 months after vaccination. V and J are TRBV6-2 or TRBV6-3 and TRBJ2-1; weak D call: TRBD1 (6 bases). Here the CDR3 DNA reads TGTGCCAGCAGCAAAATAGGGGGTGAGCAGTTCTTC. Amino acids: CASSKIGGEQFF.